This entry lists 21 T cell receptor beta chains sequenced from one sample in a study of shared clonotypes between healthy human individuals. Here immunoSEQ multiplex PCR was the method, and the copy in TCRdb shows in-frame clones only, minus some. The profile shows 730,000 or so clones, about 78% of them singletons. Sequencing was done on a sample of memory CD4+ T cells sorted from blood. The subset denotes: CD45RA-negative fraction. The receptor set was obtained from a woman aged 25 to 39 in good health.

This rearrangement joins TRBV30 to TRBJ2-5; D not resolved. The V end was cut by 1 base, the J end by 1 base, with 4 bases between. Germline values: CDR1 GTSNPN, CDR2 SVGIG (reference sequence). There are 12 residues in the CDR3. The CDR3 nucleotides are TGTGCCTGGAGTGGTGTCCAAGAGACCCAGTACTTC. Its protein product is CAWSGVQETQYF.

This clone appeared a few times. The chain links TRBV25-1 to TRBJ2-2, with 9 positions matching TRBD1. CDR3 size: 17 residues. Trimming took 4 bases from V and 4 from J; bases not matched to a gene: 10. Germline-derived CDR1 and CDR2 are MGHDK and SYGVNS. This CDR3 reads CASSADPGQGGTGELFF. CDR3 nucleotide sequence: TGTGCCAGCAGTGCAGATCCGGGACAGGGAGGCACCGGGGAGCTGTTTTTT.

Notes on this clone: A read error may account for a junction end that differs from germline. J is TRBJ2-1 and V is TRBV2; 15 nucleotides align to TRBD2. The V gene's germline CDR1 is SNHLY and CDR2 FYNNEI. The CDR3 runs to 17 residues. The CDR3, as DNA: TGTGCCAGCACTGAATACTGGACTAGCGGGAGGGCGGACGAGCAGTTCTTC. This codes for CASTEYWTSGRADEQFF.

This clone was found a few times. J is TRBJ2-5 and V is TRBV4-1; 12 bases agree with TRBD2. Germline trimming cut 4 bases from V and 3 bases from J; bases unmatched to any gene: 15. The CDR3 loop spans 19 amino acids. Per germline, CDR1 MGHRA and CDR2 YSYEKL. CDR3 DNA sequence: TGCGCCAGCAGCCCTAAACCTAGCGGGAGGGTTGGTGGCGAAGAGACCCAGTACTTC. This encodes CASSPKPSGRVGGEETQYF.

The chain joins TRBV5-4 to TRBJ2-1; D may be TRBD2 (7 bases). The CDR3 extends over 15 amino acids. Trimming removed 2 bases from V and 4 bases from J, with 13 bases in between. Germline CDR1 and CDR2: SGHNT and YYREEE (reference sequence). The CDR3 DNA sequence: TGTGCCAGCAGCTTTTTGGGAGGGGGGTACAATGAGCAGTTCTTC. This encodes CASSFLGGGYNEQFF.

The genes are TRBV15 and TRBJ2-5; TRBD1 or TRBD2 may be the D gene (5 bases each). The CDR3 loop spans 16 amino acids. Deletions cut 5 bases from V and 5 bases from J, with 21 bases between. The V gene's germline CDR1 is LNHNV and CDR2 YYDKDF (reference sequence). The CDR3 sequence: CATSGRDRPTEETQYF. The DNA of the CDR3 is TGTGCCACCAGCGGCCGGGACCGTCCTACAGAGGAGACCCAGTACTTC.

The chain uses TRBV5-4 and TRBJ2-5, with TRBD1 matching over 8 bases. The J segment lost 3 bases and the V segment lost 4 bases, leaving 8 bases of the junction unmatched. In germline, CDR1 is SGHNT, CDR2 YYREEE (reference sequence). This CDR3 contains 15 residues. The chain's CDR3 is CASSRRQGNKETQYF. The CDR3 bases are TGTGCCAGCAGCCGGAGACAGGGGAATAAAGAGACCCAGTACTTC.

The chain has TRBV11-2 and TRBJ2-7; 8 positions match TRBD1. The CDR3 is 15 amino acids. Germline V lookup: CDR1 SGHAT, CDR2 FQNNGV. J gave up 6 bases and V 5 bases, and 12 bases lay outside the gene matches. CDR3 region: CASSLPGQGHLEQYF. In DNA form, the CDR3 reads TGTGCCAGCAGCCTTCCAGGACAGGGTCACCTCGAGCAGTACTTC.

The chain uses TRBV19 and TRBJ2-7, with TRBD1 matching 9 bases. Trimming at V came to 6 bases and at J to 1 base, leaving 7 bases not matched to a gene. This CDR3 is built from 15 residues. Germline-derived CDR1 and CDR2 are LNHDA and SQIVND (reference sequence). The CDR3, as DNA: TGTGCCAGTAGAGAGGGACAGGGATATTCCTACGAGCAGTACTTC. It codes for CASREGQGYSYEQYF. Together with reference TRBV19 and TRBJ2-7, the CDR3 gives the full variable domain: DGGITQSPKYLFRKEGQNVTLSCEQNLNHDAMYWYRQDPGQGLRLIYYSQIVNDFQKGDIAEGYSVSREKKESFPLTVTSAQKNPTAFYLCASREGQGYSYEQYFGPGTRLTVT.

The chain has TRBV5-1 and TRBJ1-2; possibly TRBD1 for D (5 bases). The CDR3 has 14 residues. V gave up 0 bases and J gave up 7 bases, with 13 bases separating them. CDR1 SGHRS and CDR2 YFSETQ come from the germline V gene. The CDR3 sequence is CASSLAGQGVGYTF. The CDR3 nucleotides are TGCGCCAGCAGCTTGGCCGGGCAGGGAGTTGGCTACACCTTC.

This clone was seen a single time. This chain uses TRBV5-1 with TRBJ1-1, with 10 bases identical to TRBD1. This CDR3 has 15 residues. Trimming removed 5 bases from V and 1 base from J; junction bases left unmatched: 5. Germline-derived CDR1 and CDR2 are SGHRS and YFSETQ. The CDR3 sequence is CASRRQGATNTEAFF. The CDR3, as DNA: TGCGCCAGCAGACGACAGGGGGCGACGAACACTGAAGCTTTCTTT.

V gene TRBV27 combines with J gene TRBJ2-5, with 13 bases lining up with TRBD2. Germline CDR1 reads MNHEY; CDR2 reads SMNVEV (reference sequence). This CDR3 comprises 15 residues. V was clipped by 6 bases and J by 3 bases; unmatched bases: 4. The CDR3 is CASSTGLAGEETQYF. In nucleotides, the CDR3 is TGTGCCAGCAGCACCGGACTAGCGGGAGAAGAGACCCAGTACTTC.

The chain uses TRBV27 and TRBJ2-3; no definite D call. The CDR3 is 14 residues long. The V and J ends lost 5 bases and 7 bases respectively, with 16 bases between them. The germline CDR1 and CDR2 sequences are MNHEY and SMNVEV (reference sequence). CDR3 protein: CASSGQYTIYTQYF. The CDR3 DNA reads TGTGCCAGCAGTGGCCAATATACCATCTATACGCAGTATTTT.

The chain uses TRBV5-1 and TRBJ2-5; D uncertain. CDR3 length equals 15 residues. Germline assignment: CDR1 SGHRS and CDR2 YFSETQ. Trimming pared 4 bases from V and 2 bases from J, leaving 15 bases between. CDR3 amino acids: CASSVMTRGQETQYF. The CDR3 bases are TGCGCCAGCAGCGTGATGACTCGAGGTCAAGAGACCCAGTACTTC.

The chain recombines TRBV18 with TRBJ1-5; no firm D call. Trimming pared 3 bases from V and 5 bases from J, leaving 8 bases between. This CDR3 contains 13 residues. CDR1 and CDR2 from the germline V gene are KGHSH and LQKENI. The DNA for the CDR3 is TGTGCCAGCTCACCGGAGGAGGATCAGCCCCAGCATTTT. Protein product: CASSPEEDQPQHF.

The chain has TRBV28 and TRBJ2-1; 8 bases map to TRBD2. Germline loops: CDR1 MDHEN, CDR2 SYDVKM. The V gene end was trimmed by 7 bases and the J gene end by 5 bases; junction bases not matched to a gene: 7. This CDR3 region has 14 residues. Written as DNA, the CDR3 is TGTGCCAGCATCTATTCGGGGGGGAACAATGAGCAGTTCTTC. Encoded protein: CASIYSGGNNEQFF.

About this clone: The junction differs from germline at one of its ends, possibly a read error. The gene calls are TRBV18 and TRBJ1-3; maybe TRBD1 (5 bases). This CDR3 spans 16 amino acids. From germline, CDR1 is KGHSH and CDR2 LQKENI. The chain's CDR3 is CASSPGQTSSGDTIYF. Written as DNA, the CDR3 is TGTGCCAGCTCACCGGGGCAGACCTCCTCTGGAGACACCATATATTTT.

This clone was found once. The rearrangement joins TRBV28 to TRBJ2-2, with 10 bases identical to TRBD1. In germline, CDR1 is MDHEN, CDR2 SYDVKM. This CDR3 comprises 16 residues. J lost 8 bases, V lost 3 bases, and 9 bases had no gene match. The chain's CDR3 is CASSLGDRGRAGELFF. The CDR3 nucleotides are TGTGCCAGCAGTTTGGGCGACAGGGGGCGCGCGGGGGAGCTGTTTTTT.

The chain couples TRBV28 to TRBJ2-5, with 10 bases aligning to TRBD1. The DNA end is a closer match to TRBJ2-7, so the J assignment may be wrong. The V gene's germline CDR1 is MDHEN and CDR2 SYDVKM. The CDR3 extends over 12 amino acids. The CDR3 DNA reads TGTGCCAGCCGGGGACAGGGGAACGAGCAGTACTTC. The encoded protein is CASRGQGNEQYF.

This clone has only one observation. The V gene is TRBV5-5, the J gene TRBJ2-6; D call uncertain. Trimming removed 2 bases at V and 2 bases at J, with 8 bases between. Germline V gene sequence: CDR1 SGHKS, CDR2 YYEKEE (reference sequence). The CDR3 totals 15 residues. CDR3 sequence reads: CASSFIGTGANVLTF. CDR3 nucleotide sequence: TGTGCCAGCAGCTTTATAGGGACTGGGGCCAACGTCCTGACTTTC.

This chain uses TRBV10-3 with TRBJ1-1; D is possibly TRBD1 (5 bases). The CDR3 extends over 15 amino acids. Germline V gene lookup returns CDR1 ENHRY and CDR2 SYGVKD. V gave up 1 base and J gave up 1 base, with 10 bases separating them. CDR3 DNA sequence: TGTGCCATCAGTGAGTGGCAGGGTGGGAACACTGAAGCTTTCTTT. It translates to CAISEWQGGNTEAFF.